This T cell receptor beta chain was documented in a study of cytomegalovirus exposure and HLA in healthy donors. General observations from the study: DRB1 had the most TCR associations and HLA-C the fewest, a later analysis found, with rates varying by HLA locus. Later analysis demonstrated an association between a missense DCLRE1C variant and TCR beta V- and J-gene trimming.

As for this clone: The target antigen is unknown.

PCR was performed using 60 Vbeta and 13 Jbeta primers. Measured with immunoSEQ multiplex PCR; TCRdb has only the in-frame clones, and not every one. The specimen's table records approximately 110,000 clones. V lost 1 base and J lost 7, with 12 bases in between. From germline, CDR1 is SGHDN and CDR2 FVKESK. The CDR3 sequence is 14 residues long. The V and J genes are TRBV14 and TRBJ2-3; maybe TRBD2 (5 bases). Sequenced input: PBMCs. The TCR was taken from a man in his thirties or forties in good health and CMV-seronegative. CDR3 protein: CASSQGRGAYTQYF. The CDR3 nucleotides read TGTGCCAGCAGCCAAGGCCGGGGTGCTTATACGCAGTATTTT.